The T cell receptor beta chain under discussion was sequenced for a study of blood T cell repertoires in COVID-19. Assay: immunoSEQ multiplex PCR; the TCRdb copy retains only in-frame clones and omits some. The table lists approximately 200,000 clones, 75% to 90% of them singletons. The participants were between roughly 18 and 90 years old and came from about two dozen US areas. What the recovered Cohort 3 donors had was two negative PCRs, clearance, or symptom resolution. The CDR3 runs to 16 residues. The V segment lost 5 bases and the J segment 0 bases; nucleotides outside the gene matches: 8. CDR1 and CDR2 (germline): SEHNR, FQNEAQ (reference sequence).

The chain couples TRBV7-9 to TRBJ1-2; 8 bases map to TRBD1. The sequence was collected from a woman younger than 45 who had recovered from COVID-19. The sequenced sample was PBMCs or T cells enriched from blood (not recorded which). In DNA form, the CDR3 reads TGTGCCAGCAGCACGATTCTACAGGGGGCTAACTATGGCTACACCTTC. It translates to CASSTILQGANYGYTF.